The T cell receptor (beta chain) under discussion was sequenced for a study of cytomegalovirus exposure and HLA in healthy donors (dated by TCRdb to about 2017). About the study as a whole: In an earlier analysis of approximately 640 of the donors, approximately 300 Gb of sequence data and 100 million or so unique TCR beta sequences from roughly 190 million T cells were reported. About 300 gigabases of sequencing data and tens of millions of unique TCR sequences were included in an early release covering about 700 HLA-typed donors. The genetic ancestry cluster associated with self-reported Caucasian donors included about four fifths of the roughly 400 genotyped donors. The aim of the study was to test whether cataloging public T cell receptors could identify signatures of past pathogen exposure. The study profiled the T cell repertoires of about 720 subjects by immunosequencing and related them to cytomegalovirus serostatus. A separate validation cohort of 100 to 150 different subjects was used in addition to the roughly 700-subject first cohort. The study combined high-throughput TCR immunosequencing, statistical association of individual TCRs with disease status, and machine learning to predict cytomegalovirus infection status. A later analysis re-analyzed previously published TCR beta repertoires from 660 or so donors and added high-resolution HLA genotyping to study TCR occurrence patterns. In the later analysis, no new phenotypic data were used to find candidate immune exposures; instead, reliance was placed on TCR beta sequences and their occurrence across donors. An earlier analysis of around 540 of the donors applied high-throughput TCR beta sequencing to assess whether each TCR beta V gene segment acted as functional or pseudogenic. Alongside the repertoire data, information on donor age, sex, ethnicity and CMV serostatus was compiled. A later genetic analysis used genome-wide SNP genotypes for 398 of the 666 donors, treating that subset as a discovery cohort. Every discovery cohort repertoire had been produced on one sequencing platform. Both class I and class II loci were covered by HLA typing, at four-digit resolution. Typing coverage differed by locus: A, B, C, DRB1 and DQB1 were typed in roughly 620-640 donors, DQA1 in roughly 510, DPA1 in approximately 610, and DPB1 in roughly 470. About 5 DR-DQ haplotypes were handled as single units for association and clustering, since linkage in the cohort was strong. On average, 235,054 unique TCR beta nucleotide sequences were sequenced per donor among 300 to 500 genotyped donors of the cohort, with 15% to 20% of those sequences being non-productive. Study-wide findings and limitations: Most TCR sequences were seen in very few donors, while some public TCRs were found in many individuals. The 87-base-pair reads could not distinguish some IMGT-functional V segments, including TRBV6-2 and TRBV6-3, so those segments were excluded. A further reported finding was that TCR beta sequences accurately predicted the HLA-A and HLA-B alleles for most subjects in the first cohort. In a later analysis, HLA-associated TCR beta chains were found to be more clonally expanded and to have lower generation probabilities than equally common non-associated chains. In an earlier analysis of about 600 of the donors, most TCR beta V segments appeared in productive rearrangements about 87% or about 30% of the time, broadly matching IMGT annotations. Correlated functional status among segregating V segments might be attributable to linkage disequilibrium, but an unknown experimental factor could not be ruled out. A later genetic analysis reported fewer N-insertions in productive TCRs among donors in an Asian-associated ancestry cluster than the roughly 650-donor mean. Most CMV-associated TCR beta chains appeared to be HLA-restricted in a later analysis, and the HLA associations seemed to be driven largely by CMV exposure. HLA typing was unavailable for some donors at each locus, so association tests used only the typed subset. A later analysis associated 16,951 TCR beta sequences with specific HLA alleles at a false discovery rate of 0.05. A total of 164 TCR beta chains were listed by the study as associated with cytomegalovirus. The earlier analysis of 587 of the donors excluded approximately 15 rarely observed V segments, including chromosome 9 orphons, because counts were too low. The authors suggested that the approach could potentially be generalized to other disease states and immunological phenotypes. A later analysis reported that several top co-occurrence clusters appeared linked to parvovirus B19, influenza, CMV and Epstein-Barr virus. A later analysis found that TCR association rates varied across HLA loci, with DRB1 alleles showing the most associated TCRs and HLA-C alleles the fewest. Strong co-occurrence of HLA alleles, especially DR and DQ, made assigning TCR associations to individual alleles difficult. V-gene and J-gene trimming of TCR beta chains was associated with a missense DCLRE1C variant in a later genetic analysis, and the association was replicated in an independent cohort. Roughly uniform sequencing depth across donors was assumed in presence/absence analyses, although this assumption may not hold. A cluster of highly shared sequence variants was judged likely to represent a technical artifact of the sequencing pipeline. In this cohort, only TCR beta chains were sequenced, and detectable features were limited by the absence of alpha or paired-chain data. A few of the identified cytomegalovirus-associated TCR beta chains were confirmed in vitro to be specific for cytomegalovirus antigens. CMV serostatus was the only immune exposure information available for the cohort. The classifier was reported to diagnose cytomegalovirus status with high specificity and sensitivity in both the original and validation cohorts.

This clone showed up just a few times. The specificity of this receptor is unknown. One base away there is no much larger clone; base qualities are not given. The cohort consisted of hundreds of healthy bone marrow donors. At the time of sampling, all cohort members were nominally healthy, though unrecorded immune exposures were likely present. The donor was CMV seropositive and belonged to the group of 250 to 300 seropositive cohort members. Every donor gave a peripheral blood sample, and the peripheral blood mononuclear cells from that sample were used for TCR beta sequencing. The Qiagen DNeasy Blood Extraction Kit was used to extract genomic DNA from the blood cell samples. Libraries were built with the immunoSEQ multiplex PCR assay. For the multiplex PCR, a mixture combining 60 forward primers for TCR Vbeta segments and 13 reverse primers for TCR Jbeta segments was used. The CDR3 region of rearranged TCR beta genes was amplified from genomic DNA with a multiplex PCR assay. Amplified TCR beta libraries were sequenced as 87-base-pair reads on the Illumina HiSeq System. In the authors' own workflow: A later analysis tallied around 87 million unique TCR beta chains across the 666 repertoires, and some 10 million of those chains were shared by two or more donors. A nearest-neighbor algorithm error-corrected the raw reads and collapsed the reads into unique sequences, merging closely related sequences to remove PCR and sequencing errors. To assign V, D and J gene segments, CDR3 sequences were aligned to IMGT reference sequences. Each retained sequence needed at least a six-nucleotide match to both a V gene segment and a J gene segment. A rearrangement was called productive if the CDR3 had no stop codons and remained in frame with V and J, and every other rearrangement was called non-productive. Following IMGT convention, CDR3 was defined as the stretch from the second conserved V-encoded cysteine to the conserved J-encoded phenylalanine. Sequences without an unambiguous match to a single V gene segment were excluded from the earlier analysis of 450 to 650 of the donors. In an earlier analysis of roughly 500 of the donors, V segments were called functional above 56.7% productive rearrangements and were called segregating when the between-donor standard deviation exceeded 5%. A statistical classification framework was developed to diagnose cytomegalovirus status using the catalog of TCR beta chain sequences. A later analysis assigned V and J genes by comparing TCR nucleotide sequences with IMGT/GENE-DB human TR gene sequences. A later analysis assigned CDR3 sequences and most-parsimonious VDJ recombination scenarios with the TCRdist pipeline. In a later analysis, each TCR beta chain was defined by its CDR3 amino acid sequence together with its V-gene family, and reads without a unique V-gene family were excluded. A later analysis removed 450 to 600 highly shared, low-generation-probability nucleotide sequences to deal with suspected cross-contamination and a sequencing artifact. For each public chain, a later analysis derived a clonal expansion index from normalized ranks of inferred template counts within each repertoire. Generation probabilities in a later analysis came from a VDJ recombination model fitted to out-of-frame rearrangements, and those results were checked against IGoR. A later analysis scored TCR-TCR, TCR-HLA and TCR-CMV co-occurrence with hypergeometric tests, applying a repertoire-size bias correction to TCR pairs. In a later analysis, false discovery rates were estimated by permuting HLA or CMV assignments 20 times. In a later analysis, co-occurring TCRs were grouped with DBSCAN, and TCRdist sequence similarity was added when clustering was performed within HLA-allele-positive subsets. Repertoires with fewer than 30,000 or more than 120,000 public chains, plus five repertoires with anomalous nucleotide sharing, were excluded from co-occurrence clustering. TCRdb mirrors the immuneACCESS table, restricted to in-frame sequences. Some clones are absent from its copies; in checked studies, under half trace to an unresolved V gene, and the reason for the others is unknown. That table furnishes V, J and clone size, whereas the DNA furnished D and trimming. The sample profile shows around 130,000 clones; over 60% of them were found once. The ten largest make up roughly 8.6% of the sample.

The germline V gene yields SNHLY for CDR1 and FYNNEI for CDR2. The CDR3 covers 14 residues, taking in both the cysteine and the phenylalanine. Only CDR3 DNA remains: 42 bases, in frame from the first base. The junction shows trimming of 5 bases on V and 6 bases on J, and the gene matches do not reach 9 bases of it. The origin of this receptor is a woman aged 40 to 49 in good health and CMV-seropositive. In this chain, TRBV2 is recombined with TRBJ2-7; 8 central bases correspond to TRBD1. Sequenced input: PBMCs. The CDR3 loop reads CASSPRTGWSEQYF. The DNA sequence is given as TGTGCCAGCAGTCCTAGGACAGGGTGGAGCGAGCAGTACTTC.